This TCR beta chain originates from a study of chemoradiotherapy in HPV16-positive cancers (dated by TCRdb to 2021 to 2024). In terms of the full investigation: Candidate HPV-specific T-cell clones and common TCR motifs were defined through functional T-cell assays on cells from a couple of HPV16-positive patients. The study asked whether T-cell immunity against the HPV oncoproteins E6 and E7 changes during chemoradiotherapy and whether it affects survival. TCR repertoires from roughly 87 patients with HPV-related cancers were then used to track the candidate HPV-specific TCRs and motifs.

Library method: the immunoSEQ multiplex PCR assay. TCRdb limited this immuneACCESS table to in-frame rearrangements with V and J called. A share of clones is missing; checked studies link under half to unresolved V genes, and the rest is unexplained. The sample includes over 30,000 clones, with about 82% observed a single time. The ten largest clones represent around 4% of the sample. From the cysteine through the phenylalanine, the CDR3 covers 15 amino acids. The only DNA kept is the CDR3, 45 bases in frame from the first base. V is reduced by 6 bases and J by 2 bases, leaving a spacing of 14 bases between them. The germline V gene yields MNHEY for CDR1 and SVGAGI for CDR2. Because repertoires were sampled repeatedly during chemoradiotherapy, clonal expansion in the tumor microenvironment could be followed. General study outcomes and caveats: The functional definition of HPV-specific T cells was derived from only a couple of HPV16-positive patients, and the survival association was reported for HPV16-positive patients. Expansion of candidate HPV-specific clones and E7-related TCR motifs was observed in the tumor microenvironment during treatment, whereas no such expansion was observed for non-HPV-specific T cells. Improved recurrence-free survival in HPV16-positive patients was associated with expansion of HPV-responsive T cells during chemoradiotherapy.

Points on this clone: Its antigen remains unidentified. No base quality values were provided; no much bigger clone lies one nucleotide off.

The V and J genes are TRBV6-5 and TRBJ1-5; tentative D gene TRBD1, with 6 bases matching. The clonotype comes from a human donor with HPV-associated anogenital cancer. Source: blood, taken from a patient who underwent chemoradiotherapy. CDR3 region: CASSLLRGGNQPQHF. The DNA reads as follows: TGTGCCAGCAGCCTTCTCAGGGGTGGCAATCAGCCCCAGCATTTT.